Presented here are 10 T cell receptor beta chains from one specimen sequenced in a study of CD8+ T cells in alopecia areata. Extraction and reverse transcription of RNA yielded cDNA as the sequencing template. Assay: immunoSEQ multiplex PCR; the TCRdb copy retains only in-frame clones and omits some. The sample contains around 190,000 clones, around three fifths of which appear only once. Treatment described: oral pan-JAK inhibitor, 5-10 mg twice daily. Source: CD4+ T cells sorted from blood, taken at week 4, from a patient treated with tofacitinib. Every receptor here comes from a human donor with alopecia areata.

This chain uses TRBV7-9 with TRBJ1-2; D unresolved. CDR3 size: 13 residues. V was clipped by 5 bases and J by 0 bases, with 7 bases between them. CDR1 and CDR2 from the germline V gene are SEHNR and FQNEAQ (reference sequence). CDR3 sequence (DNA): TGTGCCAGCAGCCCCATAGCTAACTATGGCTACACCTTC. It encodes CASSPIANYGYTF.

This clone was recorded a few times. The CDR3, as DNA: TGTGCCAGCAGTGACCAGGGGTCTGATTATGGCTACACCTTC. This translates into CASSDQGSDYGYTF. The chain carries TRBV2 and TRBJ1-2, with TRBD1 as a possible D gene (6 bases). V lost 3 bases to trimming and J lost 5 bases, with 13 bases between them. The CDR3 is 14 amino acids. The germline CDR1 and CDR2 sequences are SNHLY and FYNNEI.

The chain employs TRBV10-3 and TRBJ2-7; 7 bases line up with TRBD1. The V gene end was trimmed by 9 bases and the J gene end by 5 bases; junction bases not matched to a gene: 7. In germline, CDR1 is ENHRY, CDR2 SYGVKD. CDR3 length: 12 amino acids. CDR3 nucleotides: TGTGCCATTCAGACAGGGCGGGACGAGCAGTACTTC. It codes for CAIQTGRDEQYF.

The chain carries TRBV9 and TRBJ1-2; possible D gene TRBD1, 5 bases. Germline V gene lookup returns CDR1 SGDLS and CDR2 YYNGEE. The CDR3 length is 14 residues. V gave up 3 bases and J gave up 2 bases, with 11 bases separating them. The CDR3 region is CASSASGWNYGYTF. CDR3 coding DNA: TGTGCCAGCAGCGCCTCAGGGTGGAACTATGGCTACACCTTC. The full variable domain, in which reference TRBV9 and TRBJ1-2 provide the parts outside the CDR3, is DSGVTQTPKHLITATGQRVTLRCSPRSGDLSVYWYQQSLDQGLQFLIQYYNGEERAKGNILERFSAQQFPDLHSELNLSSLELGDSALYFCASSASGWNYGYTFGSGTRLTVV.

A few counts support this clone. Compared with germline, one end of the junction differs, possibly owing to a read error. The chain links TRBV7-7 to TRBJ1-6; D remains ambiguous. Germline-derived CDR1 and CDR2 are SSHAT and FNYEAQ (reference sequence). This CDR3 contains 14 residues. The CDR3 DNA sequence: TGTGCTAGCAGTCCGGGGTGGAATAATTCACCCCTCCACTTT. It encodes CASSPGWNNSPLHF.

This clone has a handful of counts. This chain uses TRBV2 with TRBJ1-5; TRBD1 is a possible D gene (5 bases). Germline V lookup: CDR1 SNHLY, CDR2 FYNNEI. The V end was cut by 10 bases, the J end by 7 bases, with 17 bases between. This CDR3 spans 13 amino acids. The DNA for the CDR3 is TGTGCCACCCGGGGCAGGGTCGGACAGCCCCAGCATTTT. This encodes CATRGRVGQPQHF. Full variable domain (rest looked up from reference TRBV2 and TRBJ1-5): EPEVTQTPSHQVTQMGQEVILRCVPISNHLYFYWYRQILGQKVEFLVSFYNNEISEKSEIFDDQFSVERPDGSNFTLKIRSTKLEDSAMYFCATRGRVGQPQHFGDGTRLSIL.

This clone occurred a few times. V usage is TRBV29-1 and J usage is TRBJ1-1; the D is unclear. The CDR3 totals 12 residues. The germline CDR1 and CDR2 sequences are SQVTM and ANQGSEA. In DNA, the CDR3 is TGCCCCTTGTCCCGGGTGAACACTGAAGCTTTCTTT. Translated: CPLSRVNTEAFF.

This clone occurred a few times. The rearrangement joins TRBV7-9 to TRBJ1-1; D remains ambiguous. Germline V gene lookup returns CDR1 SEHNR and CDR2 FQNEAQ (reference sequence). The CDR3 length is 14 residues. V was pared by 7 bases and J by 4 bases, with 16 bases between. CDR3 region: CASTLLVRGTEAFF. Here the CDR3 DNA reads TGTGCCAGCACCCTTCTGGTGAGAGGCACTGAAGCTTTCTTT.

The chain recombines TRBV30 with TRBJ1-2; TRBD1 matches at 9 bases. CDR3 length: 17 residues. CDR1 is GTSNPN and CDR2 is SVGIG in the germline V gene (reference sequence). V shed 2 bases and J 0 bases; nucleotides not matched to a gene: 10. CDR3 amino acids: CAWSPSGTGLPNYGYTF. DNA of the CDR3: TGTGCCTGGAGTCCTTCCGGGACAGGGCTTCCTAACTATGGCTACACCTTC.

The J gene is TRBJ2-3, the V gene TRBV29-1; 7 bases match TRBD2. CDR1 SQVTM and CDR2 ANQGSEA come from the germline V gene. Trimming took 4 bases from V and 3 from J; bases not matched to a gene: 4. CDR3 length: 13 amino acids. This chain's CDR3 is CSVASGYTDTQYF. CDR3 DNA sequence: TGCAGCGTTGCTAGCGGCTATACAGATACGCAGTATTTT.